These T cell receptor beta chains were read from a single sample in a study of read filtering for tumor transcriptome and immune sequencing. One entry per CDR3 protein, called by TCRdb with MiXCR from the reads. This sample has under 150,000 distinct CDR3 sequences, with about 13% found just once. The specimen was a population of CD138-negative cells sorted from bone marrow. These TCRs come from a donor at least 40 years old with multiple myeloma. Both conserved end residues are part of each CDR3. The D gene is left open where the match is weak. Some rows have no size entry. The others give once, few or many, or a class for an expanded clone.

d_call clone_size j_call v_call cdr3_nt cdr3_aa
. many TRBJ1-2 TRBV6-5 TGTGCCAGCAGTTCGGAGGGTCCCTATGGCTACACCTTC CASSSEGPYGYTF
TRBD2 many TRBJ2-5 TRBV7-9 TGTGCCAGCACCATAGCGGGAGTCCTGGGAGAGACCCAGTACTTC CASTIAGVLGETQYF
TRBD1 many TRBJ1-1 TRBV12-3/TRBV12-4 TGTGCCAGCAGGAAAGGGACAGGGGGCTTTGACACTGAAGCTTTCTTT CASRKGTGGFDTEAFF
. many TRBJ1-1 TRBV5-1 TGCGCCAGCAGCTTGGTCGAGGGGGGCACTGAAGCTTTCTTT CASSLVEGGTEAFF
TRBD1 many TRBJ2-1 TRBV24-1 TGTGCCACCAGCAGACAGGGGGTTAGCTCCTACAATGAGCAGTTCTTC CATSRQGVSSYNEQFF
. many TRBJ2-1 TRBV14 TGTGCCAGCAGCCTCAGGCTTGATGAGCAGTTCTTC CASSLRLDEQFF
. many TRBJ1-2 TRBV12-3/TRBV12-4 TGTGCCAGCTCCCACGGTCCGTATGGCTACACCTTC CASSHGPYGYTF
TRBD1 . TRBJ1-1 TRBV29-1 TGCAGCGTTGCTGGACAGGGGTCGATTGAAGCTTTCTTT CSVAGQGSIEAFF
TRBD1 . TRBJ1-1 TRBV30 TGTGCCTCCGAAGGGGGACAGAATAACACTGAAGCTTTCTTT CASEGGQNNTEAFF
TRBD1 many TRBJ2-7 TRBV20-1 TGCAGTGCTAGTTCCGGGACAGGGGTGAACGAGCAGTACTTC CSASSGTGVNEQYF
. many TRBJ2-6 TRBV9 TGTGCCAGCAGCGCCCACGTCCCCTCTGGGGCCAACGTCCTGACTTTC CASSAHVPSGANVLTF
TRBD1 many TRBJ1-1 TRBV7-9 TGTGCCAGCAGCCCAGGATTCGGATACAGGGGGCGAACTGAAGCTTTCTTT CASSPGFGYRGRTEAFF
TRBD1 . TRBJ1-5 TRBV30 TGTGCCTGGAGTGTGGGCAGGGGGCTCTCGGATCAGCCCCAGCATTTT CAWSVGRGLSDQPQHF
TRBD2 many TRBJ2-7 TRBV5-1 TGCGCCAGCAGCCGGACTAGCGGACTCTACGAGCAGTACTTC CASSRTSGLYEQYF
. many TRBJ2-2 TRBV12-3/TRBV12-4 TGTGCCAGCAGTTTATTGGTCGGGGAGCTGTTTTTT CASSLLVGELFF
TRBD2 . TRBJ2-1 TRBV18 TGTGCCAGCTCAGAGGGACTAGCGGGCGACAATGAGCAGTTCTTC CASSEGLAGDNEQFF
TRBD1 many TRBJ1-2 TRBV12-3/TRBV12-4 TGTGCCAGCAGCTGGGGACAGGGTAGCGGCTACACCTTC CASSWGQGSGYTF
TRBD1 many TRBJ2-1 TRBV4-2 TGTGCCAGCAGCCACCGACAGGGTGGCGGTGAGCAGTTCTTC CASSHRQGGGEQFF
TRBD1 many TRBJ1-1 TRBV10-3 TGTGCCATCAGGAAGGACAGGGAAGTACTGAACACTGAAGCTTTCTTT CAIRKDREVLNTEAFF
. many TRBJ2-5 TRBV7-9 TGTGCCAGCAGCCTCACGCGGGGTAGATTACAAGAGACCCAGTACTTC CASSLTRGRLQETQYF
. . TRBJ2-2 TRBV6-6 TGTGCCAGCAGTTACTCGGCCTGGACCGGGGAGCTGTTTTTT CASSYSAWTGELFF
. many TRBJ1-1 TRBV24-1 TGTGCCACCGGTGCCGGCACTGAAGCTTTCTTT CATGAGTEAFF
. many TRBJ1-6 TRBV4-3 TGCGCCAGCAGCCAAGAAAGGGTCAGGCTTTCACCCCTCCACTTT CASSQERVRLSPLHF
. few TRBJ2-3 TRBV9 TGTGCCAGCAATGGGGCGGGACCTAGCACAGATACGCAGTATTTT CASNGAGPSTDTQYF
TRBD1 . TRBJ2-2 TRBV5-1 TGCGCCAGCAGCTTGGGACAGGGCGGCGGGGAGCTGTTTTTT CASSLGQGGGELFF
. . TRBJ1-1 TRBV18 TGTGCCAGCTCACCGGATTCGGGGTTTGGTGAAGCTTTCTTT CASSPDSGFGEAFF
TRBD1 few TRBJ2-5 TRBV5-6 TGTGCCAGCAGACCGACCACAGGGGGCAGGGAGACCCAGTACTTC CASRPTTGGRETQYF
TRBD1 many TRBJ2-7 TRBV27 TGTGCCAGCAGTCCAAGACAGGGCGCGGCCCGCTACGAGCAGTACTTC CASSPRQGAARYEQYF
. many TRBJ2-1 TRBV2 TGTGCCAGCAGTGAACTGCCCGGAACGCGTGAGCAGTTCTTC CASSELPGTREQFF
. few TRBJ1-1 TRBV7-9 TGTGCCAGCAGCCCCACGACCTGGAAGAACACTGAAGCTTTCTTT CASSPTTWKNTEAFF
. many TRBJ1-5 TRBV18 TGTGCCAGCTCACCACCGGCGGAAAGCAATCAGCCCCAGCATTTT CASSPPAESNQPQHF
TRBD1 many TRBJ2-7 TRBV12-3/TRBV12-4 TGTGCCAGCAGCTCGGGACAGGTCTACGAGCAGTACTTC CASSSGQVYEQYF
TRBD1 . TRBJ2-1 TRBV30 TGTGCCTGGGCAGTACAGGGGGCAAGAAATGAGCAGTTCTTC CAWAVQGARNEQFF
TRBD2 many TRBJ2-1 TRBV19 TGTGCCAGTAGGGCCGGGACTAGCGGGAGTTATTCCTCCTCTAATGAGCAGTTCTTC CASRAGTSGSYSSSNEQFF
. many TRBJ2-5 TRBV20-1 TGCAGTGCTAGGAAGGGGGAAGAGACCCAGTACTTC CSARKGEETQYF
. many TRBJ1-5 TRBV29-1 TGCAGCGTTCAGTACGTTAGCAATCAGCCCCAGCATTTT CSVQYVSNQPQHF
TRBD2 many TRBJ2-7 TRBV7-9 TGTGCCAGCAGCTTAGCCCCAGGAGCGGGAGAGCGGGAGCAGTACTTC CASSLAPGAGEREQYF
. few TRBJ1-5 TRBV11-2 TGTGCCAGCAGCTCCGGACTGGGGCCCAATCAGCCCCAGCATTTT CASSSGLGPNQPQHF
. many TRBJ2-3 TRBV5-1 TGCGCCAGCAGCTTGGAGGGAGATACGCAGTATTTT CASSLEGDTQYF
TRBD2 many TRBJ2-1 TRBV19 TGTGCCAGTAGTATCCCACTAGCGGGAGTTGGCAATGAGCAGTTCTTC CASSIPLAGVGNEQFF
. many TRBJ1-5 TRBV7-8 TGTGCCAGCAGCGGGGACGGGAATCAGCCCCAGCATTTT CASSGDGNQPQHF
. many TRBJ2-3 TRBV6-1 TGTGCCAGCAAGCAGCGGCCCACAGATACGCAGTATTTT CASKQRPTDTQYF
. . TRBJ1-1 TRBV30 TGTGCCTGGAAAGTAGGCAGGGACTCTGAAGCTTTCTTT CAWKVGRDSEAFF
. many TRBJ2-3 TRBV6-2/TRBV6-3 TGTGCCAGCAGTTCCCCCCTGGACAGTATCCTCCGAACAGATACGCAGTATTTT CASSSPLDSILRTDTQYF
TRBD2 many TRBJ2-1 TRBV3-1 TGTGCCAGCAGCCGAACTAGCGGCCTTTACAATGAGCAGTTCTTC CASSRTSGLYNEQFF
TRBD2 many TRBJ2-1 TRBV7-9 TGTGCCAGCAGCTTAGAAGCGGGAGGAAGGGATGAGCAGTTCTTC CASSLEAGGRDEQFF
TRBD1 many TRBJ1-4 TRBV29-1 TGCAGCGTTGAAGATGAAGGGGGCTTCCTGGGTAATGAAAAACTGTTTTTT CSVEDEGGFLGNEKLFF
. many TRBJ2-1 TRBV6-2/TRBV6-3 TGTGCCAGCAGTTATCGTCGGGGCGGCGATGAGCAGTTCTTC CASSYRRGGDEQFF
. many TRBJ2-5 TRBV10-3 TGTGCCAAATCCGGGCCAAAGAGGACCCAGTACTTC CAKSGPKRTQYF
TRBD2 many TRBJ2-3 TRBV7-3 TGTGCCAGCGGACTGGGGACTAGCGGGAGTACGCAGTATTTT CASGLGTSGSTQYF
. many TRBJ2-1 TRBV12-3/TRBV12-4 TGTGCCAGCAGCTTAGGGACGGTGGGTCCCTACAATGAGCAGTTCTTC CASSLGTVGPYNEQFF
TRBD2 many TRBJ2-1 TRBV5-1 TGCGCCAGCAAACAGCGGGGCCCCCGTCTGGGCTACAATGAGCAGTTCTTC CASKQRGPRLGYNEQFF